A single sample is the source of the 24 T cell receptor beta chains below, sequenced in a study of T cells in localized non-small cell lung cancer. Here immunoSEQ multiplex PCR was the method, and the copy in TCRdb shows in-frame clones only, minus some. The repertoire consists of about 61,000 clones, with about 90% occurring once and the leading ten covering roughly 21%. Sequencing was performed on peripheral blood, taken before any cancer treatment. The receptors here all came from a man between 40 and 70 years old with stage I squamous cell lung carcinoma.

V is TRBV2 and J is TRBJ1-4; a possible D gene is TRBD1 (5 bases). Trimming removed 6 bases from V and 12 bases from J, with 17 bases in between. CDR3 length: 13 residues. Germline lookup yields CDR1 SNHLY and CDR2 FYNNEI. In DNA, the CDR3 is TGTGCCAGCAGAGACCGGACAAGGATGGAACTGTTTTTT. This gives the protein CASRDRTRMELFF.

The chain has TRBV11-1 and TRBJ1-1; D call uncertain. From germline, CDR1 is SGHAT and CDR2 FQDESV (reference sequence). The CDR3 consists of 15 residues. Trimming shortened V by 1 base and J by 1 base, and 10 bases separated the two germline ends. The CDR3 nucleotides are TGTGCCAGCAGCTTAGAATTACCGGGGAACACTGAAGCTTTCTTT. This translates into CASSLELPGNTEAFF.

This clone was seen only once. The chain employs TRBV7-6 and TRBJ2-7, with TRBD2 matching 7 bases. Germline CDR1 SGHVS, CDR2 FNYEAQ. The CDR3 has 17 residues. With 5 bases clipped from V and 0 bases from J, the junction kept 13 bases outside the gene matches. CDR3 nucleotide sequence: TGTGCCAGCAGCCGGGGGAGGCTAGCGGAGTTCTCCTACGAGCAGTACTTC. Amino acid sequence: CASSRGRLAEFSYEQYF.

Comment on this clone: The same CDR3 also results from other DNA sequences found in this sample. The chain recombines TRBV11-2 with TRBJ2-1; no definite D call. The V end lost 1 base, the J end lost 1 base, and 5 bases lay between the germline ends. CDR3 size: 14 residues. Germline loops: CDR1 SGHAT, CDR2 FQNNGV. CDR3 nucleotide sequence: TGTGCCAGCAGCTTAGGGGGATCCTACAATGAGCAGTTCTTC. Its translation: CASSLGGSYNEQFF. Full variable domain (outside the CDR3, taken from reference TRBV11-2 and TRBJ2-1): EAGVAQSPRYKIIEKRQSVAFWCNPISGHATLYWYQQILGQGPKLLIQFQNNGVVDDSQLPKDRFSAERLKGVDSTLKIQPAKLEDSAVYLCASSLGGSYNEQFFGPGTRLTVL.

This chain's CDR3 is CASSPLAGGGEQYF. CDR3 sequence (DNA): TGTGCCAGCAGCCCACTAGCGGGAGGGGGCGAGCAGTACTTC. The chain couples TRBV7-2 to TRBJ2-5, with 13 positions matching TRBD2. The J call is uncertain, as TRBJ2-7 better fits the DNA end. The CDR3 is 14 amino acids. The V gene's germline CDR1 is SGHTA and CDR2 FQGNSA.

The CDR3 protein is CASSPRDSYNQPQHF. In nucleotides, the CDR3 is TGTGCCAGCAGTCCCCGGGACAGTTACAATCAGCCCCAGCATTTT. The chain uses TRBV6-6 and TRBJ1-5, with 7 bases identical to TRBD1. CDR1 is MNHNY, CDR2 SVGAGI, per germline (reference sequence). With 5 bases clipped from V and 3 bases from J, the junction kept 7 bases outside the gene matches. The CDR3 has 15 amino acids.

This sequence joins TRBV29-1 and TRBJ1-5; D not resolved. Germline V gives CDR1 SQVTM, CDR2 ANQGSEA. The V end lost 4 bases, the J end lost 6 bases, and 16 bases lay between the germline ends. This CDR3 region has 14 residues. CDR3 nucleotide sequence: TGCAGCGTTGTTTTAGCAGGACCCACTCAGCCCCAGCATTTT. Its translation: CSVVLAGPTQPQHF.

This chain uses TRBV2 with TRBJ2-5; 7 bases line up with TRBD1. CDR1 is SNHLY and CDR2 is FYNNEI in the germline V gene. Trimming removed 6 bases from V and 3 bases from J; junction bases left unmatched: 4. This CDR3 is built from 13 residues. CDR3 DNA sequence: TGTGCCAGCAGGGGGCAGGGGGAAGAGACCCAGTACTTC. This translates into CASRGQGEETQYF.

V and J are TRBV7-8 and TRBJ2-1; tentative D call: TRBD2 (5 bases). Trimming stripped 3 bases from V and 6 bases from J, with 6 bases between. There are 12 residues in the CDR3. Germline lookup yields CDR1 SGHVS and CDR2 FQNEAQ. The CDR3: CASSLSGNEQFF. The CDR3 coding sequence is TGTGCCAGCAGCTTGAGCGGCAATGAGCAGTTCTTC.

The chain has TRBV4-2 and TRBJ2-1, with TRBD2 matching over 9 bases. Germline V gene sequence: CDR1 LGHNA, CDR2 YNFKEQ. V dropped 0 bases and J dropped 4; count of bases not matched to a gene: 4. CDR3 length: 16 residues. CDR3 region: CASSQDKRGAYNEQFF. The CDR3 coding sequence is TGTGCCAGCAGCCAAGACAAGCGGGGGGCGTACAATGAGCAGTTCTTC.

This chain connects TRBV7-3 to TRBJ2-1, with TRBD2 matching 11 bases. Germline V CDR1 and CDR2: SGHTA, FQGTGA. The trim removed 3 bases at V and 2 bases at J, leaving 3 bases unmatched. The CDR3 sequence is 16 residues long. The CDR3 reads CASSFQGLAAYNEQFF. The CDR3, as DNA: TGTGCCAGCAGCTTTCAGGGACTAGCGGCCTACAATGAGCAGTTCTTC. Supplemented by reference TRBV7-3 and TRBJ2-1, the full variable domain reads GAGVSQTPSNKVTEKGKYVELRCDPISGHTALYWYRQSLGQGPEFLIYFQGTGAADDSGLPNDRFFAVRPEGSVSTLKIQRTERGDSAVYLCASSFQGLAAYNEQFFGPGTRLTVL.

The chain is built from TRBV4-3 and TRBJ2-1, with 10 positions matching TRBD2. J lost 10 bases, V lost 4 bases, and 13 bases had no gene match. The germline V gene has CDR1 LGHNA and CDR2 YSLEER. The CDR3 totals 16 residues. The CDR3 nucleotides are TGCGCCAGCAGCCCCACCGAGGCTAGCGGGAGCAAAGAGCAGTTCTTC. This translates into CASSPTEASGSKEQFF.

The chain uses TRBV7-9 and TRBJ2-7; a possible D gene is TRBD2 (5 bases). V gave up 4 bases and J gave up 3 bases, with 7 bases separating them. Looked up from germline, CDR1 is SEHNR and CDR2 is FQNEAQ (reference sequence). The length of the CDR3 is 12 residues. The CDR3 here is CASSYRDYEQYF. CDR3 in DNA: TGTGCCAGCAGCTACCGGGACTACGAGCAGTACTTC.

The chain is built from TRBV10-3 and TRBJ2-5; D might be TRBD2 (5 bases). V was trimmed by 8 bases and J by 1 base, leaving 14 bases between them. Germline assignment: CDR1 ENHRY and CDR2 SYGVKD. This CDR3 is 14 amino acids long. CDR3 protein: CAIQGGAAQETQYF. In DNA form, the CDR3 reads TGTGCCATCCAAGGAGGCGCAGCCCAAGAGACCCAGTACTTC.

The chain joins TRBV28 to TRBJ2-5; D call uncertain. CDR3 length: 12 residues. The V end was cut by 3 bases, the J end by 5 bases, with 7 bases between. The germline gives CDR1 MDHEN, CDR2 SYDVKM. The CDR3 bases are TGTGCCAGCAGTTTGGGCTTCGAGACCCAGTACTTC. Amino acids: CASSLGFETQYF.

The genes are TRBV28 and TRBJ1-1; no firm D call. The V gene's germline CDR1 is MDHEN and CDR2 SYDVKM. Between the trimmed V and J ends, which lost 6 bases and 2 bases, there was a span of 16 bases. This CDR3 is built from 15 residues. CDR3 in amino acids: CASRSDRVRNTEAFF. The CDR3 DNA sequence: TGTGCCAGCAGATCAGACCGCGTCAGAAACACTGAAGCTTTCTTT.

This sequence joins TRBV25-1 and TRBJ2-7, with D unresolved. Between the trimmed V and J ends, which lost 6 bases and 0 bases, there was a span of 12 bases. The CDR3 has 14 residues. CDR1 and CDR2 from the germline V gene are MGHDK and SYGVNS. In nucleotides, the CDR3 is TGTGCCAGCAGCTCGGACGCGAGCTCCTACGAGCAGTACTTC. Translation gives CASSSDASSYEQYF.

This clone occurred once. The chain carries TRBV5-1 and TRBJ2-5; possibly TRBD1 for D (6 bases). V was shortened by 0 bases and J by 5 bases, with 14 bases between the two germline ends. Per the germline V gene, CDR1 is SGHRS and CDR2 is YFSETQ. CDR3 length: 15 amino acids. Here the CDR3 reads CASSLGQAHGETQYF. The CDR3 DNA sequence: TGCGCCAGCAGCTTGGGACAGGCTCACGGCGAGACCCAGTACTTC.

The chain combines TRBV7-9 with TRBJ1-1, with D perhaps TRBD1 (5 bases). CDR3 size: 15 residues. CDR1 is SEHNR, CDR2 FQNEAQ, per germline (reference sequence). V dropped 0 bases and J dropped 3 bases, with 11 bases sitting between them. The CDR3 spells CASSLALGVHTEAFF. The CDR3 coding sequence is TGTGCCAGCAGCTTAGCGCTGGGGGTACACACTGAAGCTTTCTTT.

This clone was counted a few times. The rearrangement joins TRBV6-5 to TRBJ1-4; the match to TRBD1 covers 7 bases. The germline CDR1 and CDR2 sequences are MNHEY and SVGAGI. CDR3 length: 14 amino acids. Trimming at V came to 0 bases and at J to 7 bases, leaving 2 bases not matched to a gene. CDR3 bases: TGTGCCAGCAGTTACTCCGGGACAGCTGAAAAACTGTTTTTT. It yields the protein CASSYSGTAEKLFF.

The chain couples TRBV27 to TRBJ2-1; 15 bases fit TRBD2. CDR3 length equals 16 residues. Trimming took 4 bases from V and 8 from J; bases not matched to a gene: 6. Looked up from germline, CDR1 is MNHEY and CDR2 is SMNVEV (reference sequence). The chain's CDR3 is CASSSWTSGRGDEQFF. CDR3 DNA: TGTGCCAGCAGTTCCTGGACTAGCGGGAGGGGCGATGAGCAGTTCTTC.

The genes are TRBV9 and TRBJ2-2; 7 bases line up with TRBD2. V dropped 0 bases and J dropped 3; count of bases not matched to a gene: 2. Germline V gene data show CDR1 as SGDLS and CDR2 as YYNGEE. The CDR3 runs to 15 residues. The CDR3 spells CASSVDAGDTGELFF. DNA for the CDR3: TGTGCCAGCAGCGTAGACGCGGGGGACACCGGGGAGCTGTTTTTT. Full variable domain (rest looked up from reference TRBV9 and TRBJ2-2): DSGVTQTPKHLITATGQRVTLRCSPRSGDLSVYWYQQSLDQGLQFLIQYYNGEERAKGNILERFSAQQFPDLHSELNLSSLELGDSALYFCASSVDAGDTGELFFGEGSRLTVL.

J is TRBJ2-2 and V is TRBV29-1; 9 nucleotides align to TRBD1. The CDR3 has 14 residues. Germline CDR1 reads SQVTM; CDR2 reads ANQGSEA. J lost 7 bases, V lost 7 bases, and 10 bases had no gene match. The CDR3 protein is CSALTGGGGGELFF. The DNA of the CDR3 is TGCAGCGCCCTAACAGGGGGCGGCGGCGGGGAGCTGTTTTTT.

The chain is built from TRBV7-8 and TRBJ1-5; 9 nucleotides agree with TRBD1. Losses at the gene ends were 8 bases for V and 5 bases for J; bases not matched to a gene: 4. Looked up from germline, CDR1 is SGHVS and CDR2 is FQNEAQ. The CDR3 runs to 13 residues. CDR3 residues: CASGQGRDQPQHF. The CDR3 DNA reads as TGTGCCAGCGGACAGGGGAGGGATCAGCCCCAGCATTTT.